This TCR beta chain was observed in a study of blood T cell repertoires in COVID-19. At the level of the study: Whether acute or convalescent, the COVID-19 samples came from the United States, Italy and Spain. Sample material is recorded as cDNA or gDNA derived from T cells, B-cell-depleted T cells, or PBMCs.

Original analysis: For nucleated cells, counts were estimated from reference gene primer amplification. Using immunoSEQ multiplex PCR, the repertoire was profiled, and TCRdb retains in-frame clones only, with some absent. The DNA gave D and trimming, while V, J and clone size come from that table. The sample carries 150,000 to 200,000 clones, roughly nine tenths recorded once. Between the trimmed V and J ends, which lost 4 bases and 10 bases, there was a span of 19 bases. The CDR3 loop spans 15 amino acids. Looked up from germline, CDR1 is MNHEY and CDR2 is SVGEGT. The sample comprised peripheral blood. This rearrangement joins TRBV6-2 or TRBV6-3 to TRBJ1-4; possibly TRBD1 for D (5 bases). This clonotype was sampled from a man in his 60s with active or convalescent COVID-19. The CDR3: CASSSIQGLIGKLFF. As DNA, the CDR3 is TGTGCCAGCAGTTCAATCCAGGGCCTAATTGGAAAACTGTTTTTT.